This T cell receptor beta chain was obtained from a study of blood T cell repertoires in COVID-19. Whole-study context: Samples of COVID-19 (acute and convalescent) were obtained from the United States, Italy and Spain. The cDNA or gDNA used as material had been derived from T cells, B-cell-depleted T cells, or PBMCs.

Methods used by the authors: By means of reference gene primer amplification, nucleated cell counts were estimated. Produced via immunoSEQ multiplex PCR; TCRdb's table is partial and in-frame only. The V and J calls and clone size come from that table; D and trimming were worked out from the DNA. The sample consists of 65,000 to 80,000 clones, around 86% of them appearing once. V was clipped by 0 bases and J by 8 bases, with 4 bases between them. The CDR3 sequence is 11 residues long. CDR1 GTSNPN and CDR2 SVGIG come from the germline V gene (reference sequence). The TCR originated in a man aged 25 to 45 with acute or convalescent COVID-19. This sequence joins TRBV30 and TRBJ1-4; D is unclear. The material sequenced was peripheral blood. CDR3 DNA: TGTGCCTGGAGTGTAAGCGAAAAACTGTTTTTT. Its protein is CAWSVSEKLFF.